Presented here are 20 T cell receptor beta chains from one specimen sequenced in a study of human T cells and chemical hapten exposure (dated by TCRdb to 2020 to 2023). This sample's time point label indicates: pre-sensitization, week 0. This sample's treatment or condition label indicates: therapeutic diphenylcyclopropenone sensitization with weekly scalp DPC. The library was prepared using RACE. TCRdb shows the sequencer as NextSeq 500. TCRdb took the public reads, trimmed them with fastp at Q25, ran MiXCR for clone calling and kept in-frame beta chains. CDR3 protein duplicates are merged, each entry listing the most common genes and DNA. This sample lists about 60,000 distinct CDR3 sequences; around 11% were detected once. The ten largest make up under 5% of the sample. The input for sequencing was whole blood, taken in connection with sensitization to the hapten diphenylcyclopropenone (DPC). The receptor source for this set is a woman aged 40 to 50 with alopecia areata. Some clones in this sample may be carry-over from other donors' samples.

This clonotype was recorded many times. V and J are TRBV6-2 or TRBV6-3 and TRBJ1-5, with 9 bases matching TRBD1. Germline lookup yields CDR1 MNHEY and CDR2 SVGEGT. V was pared by 7 bases and J by 0 bases, with 10 bases of the junction left unmatched. CDR3 size: 17 residues. CDR3 loop: CASTSTGGWDSNQPQHF. The CDR3 nucleotides read TGTGCCAGCACCTCCACAGGGGGCTGGGATAGCAATCAGCCCCAGCATTTT.

This clonotype appeared many times. The chain combines TRBV6-2 or TRBV6-3 with TRBJ1-2; 8 bases align to TRBD1. This CDR3 is 17 amino acids long. After removal of 4 bases from V and 8 bases from J, the junction contained 18 bases not matched to a gene. Germline lookup yields CDR1 MNHEY and CDR2 SVGEGT. The CDR3 loop reads CASSSPNRGFFSRGYTF. The CDR3 nucleotides are TGTGCCAGCAGTTCACCAAACAGGGGGTTCTTCTCGAGAGGCTACACCTTC.

This clonotype has more than one count but fewer than ten. The gene calls are TRBV6-1 and TRBJ2-7; D is possibly TRBD1 (5 bases). V was pared by 3 bases and J by 6 bases, with 15 bases between. The CDR3 runs 14 residues. The germline CDR1 and CDR2 sequences are MNHNS and SASEGT. The DNA of the CDR3 is TGTGCCAGCAGTGATAGGGGTCTAAGGGTCGAGCAGTACTTC. It encodes CASSDRGLRVEQYF.

The chain links TRBV29-1 to TRBJ1-1; a possible D gene is TRBD1 (5 bases). The V end lost 6 bases, the J end lost 8 bases, and 19 bases lay between the germline ends. CDR3 length: 13 amino acids. CDR1 and CDR2 from the germline V gene are SQVTM and ANQGSEA. CDR3 loop: CSVGGPTPPEAFF. In DNA, the CDR3 is TGCAGCGTGGGGGGACCGACCCCCCCGGAAGCTTTCTTT.

This clonotype appeared many times. This chain links TRBV18 with TRBJ2-1, with a tentative D call TRBD1 (6 bases). The germline gives CDR1 KGHSH, CDR2 LQKENI. The CDR3 covers 15 residues. Trimming cost V 6 bases and J 2 bases, with 14 bases left between them. In DNA form, the CDR3 reads TGTGCCAGCTCCCCCTCCTCAGGGGCCTACAATGAGCAGTTCTTC. It codes for CASSPSSGAYNEQFF.

At least ten counts were recorded for this clonotype. This chain connects TRBV18 to TRBJ1-5, with TRBD1 identical over 8 bases. The CDR3 is 16 amino acids. With 3 bases clipped from V and 7 bases from J, the junction kept 11 bases outside the gene matches. Germline loops: CDR1 KGHSH, CDR2 LQKENI. CDR3 sequence: CASSPPTGEGDQPQHF. CDR3 nucleotides: TGTGCCAGCTCACCCCCGACAGGGGAAGGAGACCAGCCCCAGCATTTT. Filled out from reference TRBV18 and TRBJ1-5, the complete variable domain reads NAGVMQNPRHLVRRRGQEARLRCSPMKGHSHVYWYRQLPEEGLKFMVYLQKENIIDESGMPKERFSAEFPKEGPSILRIQQVVRGDSAAYFCASSPPTGEGDQPQHFGDGTRLSIL.

As concerns this clonotype: This could be a read error, since a much larger clone is one nucleotide away. The V and J genes are TRBV7-6 and TRBJ2-1, with D tentatively TRBD1 (7 bases). The ends were cut back, 6 bases at V and 13 bases at J, with 28 bases in the middle. CDR1 SGHVS and CDR2 FNYEAQ come from the germline V gene. The CDR3 loop spans 16 amino acids. CDR3 DNA sequence: TGTGCCAGCAGTTCACAGGAGGGATTTGGAGGGGGCCTCCAGTTCTTC. Its translation is CASSSQEGFGGGLQFF.

Only a few counts were recorded for this clonotype. V gene TRBV7-9 combines with J gene TRBJ1-2; D ambiguous. CDR1 SEHNR and CDR2 FQNEAQ come from the germline V gene (reference sequence). V was clipped by 5 bases and J by 4 bases, with 14 bases between them. This CDR3 spans 14 amino acids. As DNA, the CDR3 is TGTGCCAGCAGCCCTACGCAGATCTCCTATGGCTACACCTTC. Residues: CASSPTQISYGYTF.

DNA for the CDR3: TGTGCCAGGAATGAACCCGGGACCCAGACCGGGGAGCTGTTTTTT. Amino acids: CARNEPGTQTGELFF. The chain links TRBV30 to TRBJ2-2; either TRBD1 or TRBD2 may supply D (5 bases each). Trimming left V 8 bases short and J 5 bases short, with 21 bases between. Germline V gene data show CDR1 as GTSNPN and CDR2 as SVGIG (reference sequence). The CDR3 has 15 amino acids. Looking up the rest from reference TRBV30 and TRBJ2-2 gives the full variable domain: SQTIHQWPATLVQPVGSPLSLECTVEGTSNPNLYWYRQAAGRGLQLLFYSVGIGQISSEVPQNLSASRPQDRQFILSSKKLLLSDSGFYLCARNEPGTQTGELFFGEGSRLTVL.

V is TRBV18 and J is TRBJ1-5; the D gene is possibly TRBD1 (5 bases). CDR1 and CDR2 from the germline V gene are KGHSH and LQKENI. This CDR3 contains 17 residues. Trimming removed 3 bases from V and 2 bases from J, with 17 bases in between. DNA for the CDR3: TGTGCCAGCTCACCTTACGCAGGGATGGATGGCAATCAGCCCCAGCATTTT. Protein sequence: CASSPYAGMDGNQPQHF.

This clonotype was seen ten or more times. The chain uses TRBV29-1 and TRBJ1-2; D call uncertain. Germline values: CDR1 SQVTM, CDR2 ANQGSEA. The CDR3 is 12 residues long. Between the trimmed V and J ends, which lost 3 bases and 7 bases, there was a span of 12 bases. The CDR3 reads CSVDGVLGGYTF. The CDR3 DNA reads as TGCAGCGTTGATGGAGTACTGGGTGGCTACACCTTC.

The chain carries TRBV4-1 and TRBJ2-2, with TRBD1 identical over 7 bases. Germline values: CDR1 MGHRA, CDR2 YSYEKL. This CDR3 spans 12 amino acids. The ends lost 9 bases at V and 5 bases at J; junction bases unmatched: 3. CDR3 residues: CASATGTGELFF. In DNA, the CDR3 is TGCGCCAGTGCGACAGGGACCGGGGAGCTGTTTTTT.

This clonotype was seen ten or more times. The chain links TRBV12-3 or TRBV12-4 to TRBJ1-2; no clear D gene. The CDR3 is 13 residues long. With 6 bases removed from V and 4 bases from J, the gap between germline ends came to 12 bases. CDR3 bases: TGTGCCAGCAGCTACGGGAACCGCTATGGCTACACCTTC. It translates to CASSYGNRYGYTF.

At least ten counts were recorded for this clonotype. The CDR3 region has the DNA TGTGCCAGCAGTTACTCCGCCGGGGACACCATATATTTT. Residues: CASSYSAGDTIYF. The chain links TRBV7-2 to TRBJ1-3; no firm D call. V was shortened by 6 bases and J by 8 bases, with 14 bases between the two germline ends. The germline V gene has CDR1 SGHTA and CDR2 FQGNSA. The CDR3 is made up of 13 amino acids.

This clonotype was recorded at least ten times. This sequence joins TRBV20-1 and TRBJ2-5; 7 bases map to TRBD2. This CDR3 spans 21 amino acids. After removal of 0 bases from V and 3 bases from J, the junction contained 25 bases not matched to a gene. Germline V gene data show CDR1 as DFQATT and CDR2 as SNEGSKA (reference sequence). The CDR3 region is CSAREASSSYPREGPKETQYF. The CDR3 DNA reads TGCAGTGCTAGAGAGGCATCCTCTTCATACCCTAGGGAGGGTCCTAAAGAGACCCAGTACTTC.

This clonotype was seen repeatedly, ten times or more. The V gene is TRBV27, the J gene TRBJ1-5, with D possibly being TRBD1 (5 bases). Looked up from germline, CDR1 is MNHEY and CDR2 is SMNVEV (reference sequence). V shed 3 bases and J shed 0 bases, with 9 bases lying between them. The CDR3 contains 15 residues. The CDR3 nucleotides are TGTGCCAGCAGTTTGCGGGGGTATAGCAATCAGCCCCAGCATTTT. The encoded protein is CASSLRGYSNQPQHF.

This clonotype was counted ten times or more. The genes are TRBV6-5 and TRBJ2-3; TRBD2 aligns across 9 bases. Trimming removed 6 bases from V and 4 bases from J; junction bases left unmatched: 8. CDR3 length: 15 amino acids. Looked up from germline, CDR1 is MNHEY and CDR2 is SVGAGI. The CDR3 loop is CASSMASGTADTQYF. DNA of the CDR3: TGTGCCAGCAGCATGGCTAGCGGGACTGCAGATACGCAGTATTTT.

V gene TRBV12-3 or TRBV12-4 combines with J gene TRBJ2-2, with TRBD1 as a possible D gene (5 bases). Trimming pared 6 bases from V and 2 bases from J, leaving 16 bases between. This CDR3 region has 16 residues. DNA of the CDR3: TGTGCCAGCAGGAAAACAGGAGCACCCAACACCGGGGAGCTGTTTTTT. It translates to CASRKTGAPNTGELFF.

V gene TRBV4-2 combines with J gene TRBJ1-2; D is uncertain. CDR1 LGHNA and CDR2 YNFKEQ come from the germline V gene. The CDR3 sequence is 16 residues long. V lost 0 bases and J lost 2, with 13 bases in between. In DNA, the CDR3 is TGTGCCAGCAGCCAAGATAGGGCCTTGGCCAACTATGGCTACACCTTC. Amino acid sequence: CASSQDRALANYGYTF.

This clonotype was observed at least ten times. The genes are TRBV12-5 and TRBJ1-2; D uncertain. Germline loops: CDR1 LGHNT, CDR2 FRNRAP. Trimming took off 1 base at V and 4 bases at J, with 7 bases between the two ends. CDR3 length equals 13 residues. The DNA of the CDR3 is TGTGCTAGTGGTTTGGACGGCACCTATGGCTACACCTTC. This gives the protein CASGLDGTYGYTF.